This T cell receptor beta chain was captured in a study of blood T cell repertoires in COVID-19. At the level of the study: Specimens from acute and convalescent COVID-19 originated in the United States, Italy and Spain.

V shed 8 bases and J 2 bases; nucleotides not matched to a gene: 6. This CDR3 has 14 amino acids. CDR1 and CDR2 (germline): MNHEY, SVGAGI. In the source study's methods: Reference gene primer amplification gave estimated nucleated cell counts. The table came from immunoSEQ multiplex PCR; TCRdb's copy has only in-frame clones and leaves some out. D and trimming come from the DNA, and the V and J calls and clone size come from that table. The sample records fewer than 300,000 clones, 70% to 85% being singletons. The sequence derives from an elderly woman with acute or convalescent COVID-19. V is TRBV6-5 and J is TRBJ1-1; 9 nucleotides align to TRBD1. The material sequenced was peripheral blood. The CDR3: CASLRQGGNTEAFF. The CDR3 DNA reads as TGTGCCAGCCTAAGACAGGGGGGAAACACTGAAGCTTTCTTT.